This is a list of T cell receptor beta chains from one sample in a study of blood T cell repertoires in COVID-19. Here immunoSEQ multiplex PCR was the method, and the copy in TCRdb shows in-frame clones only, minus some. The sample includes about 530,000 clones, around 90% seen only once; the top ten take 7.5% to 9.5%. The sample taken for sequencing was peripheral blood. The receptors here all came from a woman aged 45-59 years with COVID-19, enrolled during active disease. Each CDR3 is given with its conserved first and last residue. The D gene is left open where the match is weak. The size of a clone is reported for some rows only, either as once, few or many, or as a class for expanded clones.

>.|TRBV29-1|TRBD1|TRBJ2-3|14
TGCAGCGTCCTCCGGGACAGGTACACAGATACGCAGTATTTT
CSVLRDRYTDTQYF
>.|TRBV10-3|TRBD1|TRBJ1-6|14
TGTGCCATCAAGGGACAGGGGAACAATTCACCCCTCCACTTT
CAIKGQGNNSPLHF
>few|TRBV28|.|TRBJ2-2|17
TGTGCCAGCAGTTTACTAGTCGGCAGGGTAGGCCCCGGGGAGCTGTTTTTT
CASSLLVGRVGPGELFF
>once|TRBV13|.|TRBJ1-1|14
TGTGCCAGCAGCGATCGGACAGCGAACACTGAAGCTTTCTTT
CASSDRTANTEAFF
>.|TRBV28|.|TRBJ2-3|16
TGTGCCAGCAGTCTCAAACCCGGGGTCCCCGCAGATACGCAGTATTTT
CASSLKPGVPADTQYF
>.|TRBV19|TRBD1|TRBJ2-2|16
TGTGCCAGTAGTATACAGGGGGATACGAACACCGGGGAGCTGTTTTTT
CASSIQGDTNTGELFF
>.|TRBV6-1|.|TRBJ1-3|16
TGTGCCAGCAGTGAAGTAGGCGGCCTCTCTGGAAACACCATATATTTT
CASSEVGGLSGNTIYF
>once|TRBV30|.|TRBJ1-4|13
TGTGCCTGGGCGACAGGAGATAATGAAAAACTGTTTTTT
CAWATGDNEKLFF
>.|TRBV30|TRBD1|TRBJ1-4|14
TGTGCCTGGAGCGCAGACAGGGGCTGGGAAAAACTGTTTTTT
CAWSADRGWEKLFF
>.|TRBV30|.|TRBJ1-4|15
TGTGCCTGGAGTTCTACGACAGGCCCAGGTGGAAAACTGTTTTTT
CAWSSTTGPGGKLFF
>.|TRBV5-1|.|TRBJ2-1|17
TGCGCCAGCAGCTTGGGGCAGGGGTTAAGCGATTACAATGAGCAGTTCTTC
CASSLGQGLSDYNEQFF
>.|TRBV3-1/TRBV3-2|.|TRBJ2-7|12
TGTGCCAGCAGCCAAGTCGGTAACGAGCAGTACTTC
CASSQVGNEQYF
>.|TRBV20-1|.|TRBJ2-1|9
TGCAGTGTTCCTGGGGGCCCGCTCTTC
CSVPGGPLF
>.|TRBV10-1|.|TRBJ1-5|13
TGCGCCAGCAGTAGGGACATTGATCAGCCCCAGCATTTT
CASSRDIDQPQHF
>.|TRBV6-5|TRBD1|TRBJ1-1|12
TGTGCCACTCGACAGGGCAACACTGAAGCTTTCTTT
CATRQGNTEAFF
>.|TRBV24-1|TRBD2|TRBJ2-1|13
TGTGCCACCAGTGACCCCGGACTAGCCGAGCAGTTCTTC
CATSDPGLAEQFF
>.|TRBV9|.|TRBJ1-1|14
TGTGCCAGCAGCGTAGCAGGGAAGGCCGCTGAAGCTTTCTTT
CASSVAGKAAEAFF
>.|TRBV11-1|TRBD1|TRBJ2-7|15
TGTGCCAGCAGCTTAGAACAGGGGCTAACCTACGAGCAGTACTTC
CASSLEQGLTYEQYF
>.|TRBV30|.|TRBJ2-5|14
TGTGCCTGGAGTGTAGAAACTTTTCAAGAGACCCAGTACTTC
CAWSVETFQETQYF
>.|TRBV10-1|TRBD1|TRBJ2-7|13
TGCGCCAGCAGTGGACAGGGGGCGAAGGAGCAGTACTTC
CASSGQGAKEQYF
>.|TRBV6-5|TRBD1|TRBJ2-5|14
TGTGCCAGCACGGACAGGGGGCGGAAAGAGACCCAGTACTTC
CASTDRGRKETQYF
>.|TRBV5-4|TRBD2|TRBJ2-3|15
TGTGCCAGCAGGAACCCGGGGGGATCTACAGATACGCAGTATTTT
CASRNPGGSTDTQYF
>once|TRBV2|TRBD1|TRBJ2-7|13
TGTGCCAGCAGTTGGGGACAGGGTGGCGAGCAGTACTTC
CASSWGQGGEQYF
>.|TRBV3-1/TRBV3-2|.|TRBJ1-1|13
TGTGCCAGCAGCCCTGGCCTGGAGGGTGAAGCTTTCTTT
CASSPGLEGEAFF
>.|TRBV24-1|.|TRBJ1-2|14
TGTGCCACCAGTGATTTGGACGGAGACTATGGCTACACCTTC
CATSDLDGDYGYTF
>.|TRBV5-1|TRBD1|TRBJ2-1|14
TGCGCCAGCAGTGGGGGACAGTCGGTTGGGGAGCAGTTCTTC
CASSGGQSVGEQFF
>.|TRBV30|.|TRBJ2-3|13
TGTGCCTGGAGTCCTGGAGGCACAGATACGCAGTATTTT
CAWSPGGTDTQYF